The clone carrying this T cell receptor (beta chain) was counted ten times or more. Its antigen remains unidentified. Germline loops: CDR1 MNHNS, CDR2 SASEGT. The CDR3 loop spans 15 amino acids. V was pared by 6 bases and J by 4 bases, with 8 bases of the junction left unmatched. This sample was taken from a study of cytomegalovirus exposure and HLA in healthy donors. Data came from immunoSEQ multiplex PCR; TCRdb stores just in-frame clones and leaves some out. Of 200,000 to 250,000 clones listed, around 80% are singletons. Study-wide results and limits: Three CMV-associated chains proved CMV antigen-specific in vitro.

The sequence was obtained from a woman in her twenties or thirties in good health and CMV-seropositive. The sequenced sample was PBMCs. The V call is TRBV6-1, the J call TRBJ2-7; TRBD2 agrees at 11 bases. CDR3 sequence reads: CASRITSGSEYEQYF. CDR3 bases: TGTGCCAGCAGGATCACTAGCGGGAGTGAGTACGAGCAGTACTTC.